These 3 T cell receptor beta chains originate from one sample sequenced in a study of T cell repertoires in cytomegalovirus infection. These receptors' antigens are unknown. TCRdb re-analysed the reads in MiXCR, keeping a single row per CDR3 protein. The sample has about 330,000 distinct CDR3 sequences; about 35% are singletons. This material consisted of cultured PBMCs, taken from culture after CMV antigen stimulation. Receptors originate from a human donor in good health (CMV status not recorded). Some clones in this sample may be carry-over from other donors' samples.

V gene TRBV5-4 combines with J gene TRBJ2-1, with TRBD2 matching over 8 bases. V shed 4 bases, J shed 0 bases, and the junction held 6 bases outside the gene matches. There are 16 residues in the CDR3. The germline CDR1 and CDR2 sequences are SGHNT and YYREEE (reference sequence). CDR3 sequence: CASSRGLVFSYNEQFF. The CDR3 nucleotides are TGTGCCAGCAGCAGGGGACTAGTTTTCTCCTACAATGAGCAGTTCTTC. The full variable domain, with the rest looked up from reference TRBV5-4 and TRBJ2-1, is ETGVTQSPTHLIKTRGQQVTLRCSSQSGHNTVSWYQQALGQGPQFIFQYYREEENGRGNFPPRFSGLQFPNYSSELNVNALELDDSALYLCASSRGLVFSYNEQFFGPGTRLTVL.

This chain joins TRBV14 and TRBJ1-1; D gene uncertain. The V and J ends lost 4 bases and 3 bases respectively, with 15 bases between them. The germline CDR1 and CDR2 sequences are SGHDN and FVKESK. This CDR3 region has 15 residues. CDR3 nucleotide sequence: TGTGCCAGCAGCCCCCCGGCAGTGATCGACACTGAAGCTTTCTTT. Amino acid sequence: CASSPPAVIDTEAFF. Filled out from reference TRBV14 and TRBJ1-1, the complete variable domain reads EAGVTQFPSHSVIEKGQTVTLRCDPISGHDNLYWYRRVMGKEIKFLLHFVKESKQDESGMPNNRFLAERTGGTYSTLKVQPAELEDSGVYFCASSPPAVIDTEAFFGQGTRLTVV.

A few counts support this clonotype. This chain connects TRBV4-1 to TRBJ2-7; D is unresolved. The CDR3 is 12 residues long. Germline loops: CDR1 MGHRA, CDR2 YSYEKL. V lost 1 base, J lost 4 bases, and 5 bases lay in between. The CDR3 region is CASSQGNYEQYF. In DNA form, the CDR3 reads TGCGCCAGCAGCCAAGGCAATTACGAGCAGTACTTC.